These 25 T cell receptor beta chains were all obtained from the same sample, sequenced in a study of cytomegalovirus exposure and HLA in healthy donors. The PCR contained 60 Vbeta and 13 Jbeta primers. The repertoire was sequenced with immunoSEQ multiplex PCR; TCRdb's copy has only in-frame clones and lacks some. Found here are 160,000 or so clones, more than 80% of them singletons; the top ten hold just under 5%. Sample: PBMCs. The receptors shown here come from a woman between 18 and 29 years old in good health and CMV-seropositive.

The rearrangement links TRBV11-2 to TRBJ2-7; possibly TRBD2 for D (5 bases). CDR3 length equals 12 residues. The V gene lost 3 bases and the J gene lost 5 bases, with 8 bases spanning the gap. The germline gives CDR1 SGHAT, CDR2 FQNNGV. CDR3 DNA: TGTGCCAGCAGCTTGCCCGGGGACGAGCAGTACTTC. Protein sequence: CASSLPGDEQYF.

The CDR3: CASSQEGSYHSPLHF. In DNA, the CDR3 is TGCGCCAGCAGCCAAGAAGGTAGCTACCATTCACCCCTCCACTTT. The J gene is TRBJ1-6, the V gene TRBV4-1; no firm D call. Between the trimmed V and J ends, which lost 0 bases and 8 bases, there was a span of 11 bases. The CDR3 has 15 residues. Germline V lookup: CDR1 MGHRA, CDR2 YSYEKL.

The chain recombines TRBV28 with TRBJ2-1; D remains ambiguous. Between the trimmed V and J ends, which lost 3 bases and 9 bases, there was a span of 12 bases. Germline V gives CDR1 MDHEN, CDR2 SYDVKM. There are 13 residues in the CDR3. The CDR3: CASSFHVACEQFF. CDR3 DNA sequence: TGTGCCAGCAGTTTTCATGTAGCTTGTGAGCAGTTCTTC.

The chain couples TRBV27 to TRBJ1-5; no clear D. The germline V gene encodes CDR1 MNHEY and CDR2 SMNVEV (reference sequence). The CDR3 runs to 13 residues. V was pared by 5 bases and J by 7 bases, with 12 bases between. The CDR3 DNA follows: TGTGCCAGCAGTCCGGGTTTATGGCAGCCCCAGCATTTT. Translation gives CASSPGLWQPQHF.

Remarks on this clone: The sample carries other DNA sequences with the same CDR3. The chain joins TRBV18 to TRBJ2-7; possibly TRBD1 for D (6 bases). V was trimmed by 3 bases and J by 3 bases, leaving 9 bases between them. This CDR3 contains 13 residues. CDR1 and CDR2 from the germline V gene are KGHSH and LQKENI. CDR3 bases: TGTGCCAGCTCACCGCCACAGGGCTACGAGCAGTACTTC. It translates to CASSPPQGYEQYF. The complete variable domain, with remaining parts taken from reference TRBV18 and TRBJ2-7, reads NAGVMQNPRHLVRRRGQEARLRCSPMKGHSHVYWYRQLPEEGLKFMVYLQKENIIDESGMPKERFSAEFPKEGPSILRIQQVVRGDSAAYFCASSPPQGYEQYFGPGTRLTVT.

The V call is TRBV13, the J call TRBJ2-6; 7 bases fit TRBD1. Germline values: CDR1 PRHDT, CDR2 FYEKMQ (reference sequence). V lost 2 bases and J lost 8; bases outside the gene matches: 6. This CDR3 has 15 amino acids. The CDR3 is CASSLRTGGPNVLTF. The CDR3 DNA follows: TGTGCCAGCAGCTTAAGGACAGGTGGACCCAACGTCCTGACTTTC.

The CDR3 DNA is TGTGCCAGCAGTGTTGAGGAGACGGTTAGGACCCAGTACTTC. Translated: CASSVEETVRTQYF. This chain links TRBV6-1 with TRBJ2-5; D remains unclear. V was clipped by 4 bases and J by 7 bases, with 16 bases between them. Per germline, CDR1 MNHNS and CDR2 SASEGT. This CDR3 is built from 14 residues.

J is TRBJ2-5 and V is TRBV15; 15 bases match TRBD2. V gave up 0 bases and J gave up 2 bases; unmatched junction bases: 1. Germline V CDR1 and CDR2: LNHNV, YYDKDF (reference sequence). CDR3 length: 17 amino acids. DNA for the CDR3: TGTGCCACCAGCAGAGAGGGGACTAGCGGGGGGCAAGAGACCCAGTACTTC. Translating it yields CATSREGTSGGQETQYF.

The rearrangement joins TRBV19 to TRBJ1-5; unclear D gene. Germline values: CDR1 LNHDA, CDR2 SQIVND (reference sequence). This CDR3 contains 17 residues. V was shortened by 0 bases and J by 3 bases, with 15 bases between the two germline ends. CDR3 nucleotide sequence: TGTGCCAGTAGTATAGATTATCGGGGAAGGGACAATCAGCCCCAGCATTTT. Protein sequence: CASSIDYRGRDNQPQHF.

The rearrangement uses TRBV15 and TRBJ2-3, with TRBD2 matching 9 bases. The CDR3 has 13 residues. Germline V gene data show CDR1 as LNHNV and CDR2 as YYDKDF (reference sequence). The ends lost 8 bases at V and 1 base at J; junction bases unmatched: 1. CDR3 sequence (DNA): TGTGCCACCTTAGCGGGGGGCACAGATACGCAGTATTTT. Its translation: CATLAGGTDTQYF.

The genes are TRBV7-9 and TRBJ2-2, with 7 bases fitting TRBD1. Trimming cost V 5 bases and J 4 bases; bases outside gene matches: 7. The CDR3 is made up of 15 amino acids. The germline gives CDR1 SEHNR, CDR2 FQNEAQ (reference sequence). The CDR3 protein is CASSTTGIPTGELFF. CDR3 in DNA: TGTGCCAGCAGCACGACAGGGATTCCCACCGGGGAGCTGTTTTTT.

The chain joins TRBV30 to TRBJ2-3; the D is unclear. The CDR3 is 15 amino acids. CDR1 is GTSNPN, CDR2 SVGIG, per germline (reference sequence). Trimming removed 2 bases from V and 2 bases from J, with 14 bases in between. This chain's CDR3 is CAWSSRKRYTDTQYF. DNA for the CDR3: TGTGCCTGGAGTAGCCGTAAGAGATACACAGATACGCAGTATTTT.

The chain carries TRBV5-1 and TRBJ1-5, with unresolved D. The CDR3 runs 14 residues. CDR1 is SGHRS, CDR2 YFSETQ, per germline. V lost 4 bases, J lost 9 bases, and 17 bases lay in between. Here the CDR3 DNA reads TGCGCCAGCAGCCTAGAGCCTACCGAGGGGCCCCAGCATTTT. Encoded protein: CASSLEPTEGPQHF.

The chain carries TRBV6-4 and TRBJ2-2, with D possibly being TRBD1 (5 bases). This CDR3 is built from 13 residues. V lost 4 bases to trimming and J lost 2 bases, with 5 bases between them. CDR1 is MRHNA, CDR2 SNTAGT, per germline. The DNA for the CDR3 is TGTGCCAGCAGTGGGACAAACACCGGGGAGCTGTTTTTT. This codes for CASSGTNTGELFF.

CDR3 DNA sequence: TGTGCCAGCAATAGGTTAGGGAGCACCGGGGAGCTGTTTTTT. It translates to CASNRLGSTGELFF. This chain uses TRBV7-9 with TRBJ2-2; possible D gene TRBD2, 5 bases. V was pared by 7 bases and J by 4 bases, with 13 bases between. There are 14 residues in the CDR3. Per germline, CDR1 SEHNR and CDR2 FQNEAQ (reference sequence).

The chain carries TRBV6-5 and TRBJ2-2; D is possibly TRBD1 (5 bases). Trimming stripped 4 bases from V and 2 bases from J, with 11 bases between. Germline V gene lookup returns CDR1 MNHEY and CDR2 SVGAGI. The CDR3 runs to 15 residues. Here the CDR3 reads CASSLVDRNTGELFF. In DNA, the CDR3 is TGTGCCAGCAGTTTGGTCGACAGAAACACCGGGGAGCTGTTTTTT.

This chain connects TRBV6-5 to TRBJ2-5, with 8 positions matching TRBD1. This CDR3 is 14 amino acids long. Germline V gives CDR1 MNHEY, CDR2 SVGAGI. J gave up 2 bases and V 6 bases, and 5 bases lay outside the gene matches. CDR3 sequence reads: CASRQDREQETQYF. CDR3 in DNA: TGTGCCAGCAGACAGGACAGGGAACAAGAGACCCAGTACTTC.

The chain carries TRBV5-4 and TRBJ1-2; D might be TRBD1 (6 bases). This CDR3 has 14 residues. CDR1 is SGHNT and CDR2 is YYREEE in the germline V gene (reference sequence). Deletions cut 4 bases from V and 8 bases from J, with 18 bases between. In nucleotides, the CDR3 is TGTGCCAGCAGCCCGATACAGGGCCTTGAGGGCTACACCTTC. It translates to CASSPIQGLEGYTF.

V gene TRBV28 combines with J gene TRBJ1-5; TRBD1 agrees at 8 bases. V lost 4 bases to trimming and J lost 3 bases; unmatched junction nucleotides: 8. CDR1 is MDHEN, CDR2 SYDVKM, per germline. The CDR3 spans 16 residues. This CDR3 reads CASSSRWQGANQPQHF. In DNA form, the CDR3 reads TGTGCCAGCAGTTCCCGTTGGCAGGGGGCCAATCAGCCCCAGCATTTT.

The chain is built from TRBV7-9 and TRBJ2-7; 7 nucleotides line up with TRBD2. Germline-derived CDR1 and CDR2 are SEHNR and FQNEAQ (reference sequence). The CDR3 length is 15 residues. Losses at the gene ends were 5 bases for V and 7 bases for J; bases not matched to a gene: 14. The CDR3 protein is CASSLPSGEGGEQYF. The CDR3 nucleotides are TGTGCCAGCAGCCTCCCTTCGGGGGAGGGTGGGGAGCAGTACTTC.

This CDR3 is CASSFSTGGNQPQHF. CDR3 nucleotide sequence: TGTGCCAGCAGTTTTTCAACAGGGGGCAATCAGCCCCAGCATTTT. The chain combines TRBV27 with TRBJ1-5, with 7 nucleotides matching TRBD1. This CDR3 contains 15 residues. Germline-derived CDR1 and CDR2 are MNHEY and SMNVEV (reference sequence). V shed 3 bases and J 2 bases; nucleotides not matched to a gene: 4.

The chain combines TRBV7-2 with TRBJ1-2; no clear D. Per the germline V gene, CDR1 is SGHTA and CDR2 is FQGNSA. The CDR3 runs to 14 residues. The V and J ends lost 3 bases and 5 bases respectively, with 13 bases between them. Here the CDR3 DNA reads TGTGCCAGCAGCTTCGGACGGACGGGATATGGCTACACCTTC. Amino acids: CASSFGRTGYGYTF.

This clone appeared once. The chain is built from TRBV6-1 and TRBJ2-2, with 7 bases matching TRBD2. The CDR3 runs to 14 residues. Germline V gene sequence: CDR1 MNHNS, CDR2 SASEGT. V was clipped by 2 bases and J by 6 bases; unmatched bases: 3. CDR3 nucleotides: TGTGCCAGCAGTGAATGGGGGGGGGCCGGGGAGCTGTTTTTT. Translated, it gives CASSEWGGAGELFF.

The V and J genes are TRBV6-4 and TRBJ1-1; no reliable D call. V lost 6 bases and J lost 6, with 14 bases in between. This CDR3 contains 13 residues. Germline lookup yields CDR1 MRHNA and CDR2 SNTAGT. The CDR3 DNA reads TGTGCCAGCAGCACAGAAAGCGGGGCTGAAGCTTTCTTT. Translating gives CASSTESGAEAFF.

The genes are TRBV15 and TRBJ1-1; possible D gene TRBD1, 6 bases. Germline assignment: CDR1 LNHNV and CDR2 YYDKDF (reference sequence). The CDR3 is made up of 16 amino acids. Trimming took 5 bases from V and 2 from J, leaving 18 bases between them. In DNA, the CDR3 is TGTGCCACCAGCCCACGTAGGCGGGGGGCCAACACTGAAGCTTTCTTT. It codes for CATSPRRRGANTEAFF.